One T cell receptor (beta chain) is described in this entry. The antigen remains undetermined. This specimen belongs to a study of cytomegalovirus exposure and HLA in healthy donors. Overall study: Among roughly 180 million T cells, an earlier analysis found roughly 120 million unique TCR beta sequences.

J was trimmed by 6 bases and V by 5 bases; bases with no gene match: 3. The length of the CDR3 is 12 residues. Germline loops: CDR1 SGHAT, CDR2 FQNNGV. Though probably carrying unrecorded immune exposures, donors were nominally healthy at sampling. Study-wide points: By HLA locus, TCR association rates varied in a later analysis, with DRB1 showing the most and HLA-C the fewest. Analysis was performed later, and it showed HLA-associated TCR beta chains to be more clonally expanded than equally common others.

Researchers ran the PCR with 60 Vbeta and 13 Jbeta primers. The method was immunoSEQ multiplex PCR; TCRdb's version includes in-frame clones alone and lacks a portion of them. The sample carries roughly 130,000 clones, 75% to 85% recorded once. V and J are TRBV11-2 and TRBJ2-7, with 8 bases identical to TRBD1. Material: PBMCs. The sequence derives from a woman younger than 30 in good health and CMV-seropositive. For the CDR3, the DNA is TGTGCCAGCAGCCCGACAGGGGTCGAGCAGTACTTC. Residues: CASSPTGVEQYF.